This T cell receptor (beta chain) was retrieved from a study of shared clonotypes between healthy human individuals. With regard to this clone: Its antigen is currently unknown.

Sorted-subset replicate PCRs used 200 ng DNA, about 30,000 T cell genomes. Study processing details: There were no quality scores in the junction-only immunoSEQ sequences, so filtering differed. Clones were sequenced by immunoSEQ multiplex PCR, and TCRdb holds only the in-frame ones, with some missing. The V and J calls and clone size are taken from that table; D and trimming were inferred from the DNA. The sample contains approximately 1.1 million clones, 78% of which appear only once. Germline-derived CDR1 and CDR2 are WSHSY and SAAADI. After removal of 6 bases from V and 5 bases from J, the junction contained 9 bases not matched to a gene. The CDR3 covers 16 residues. Study-level points and caveats: Between a handful of donors, naive CD4 clonotypes were shared at a level of approximately 5%. Only blood was sampled, and tissue TCR repertoires likely differ from blood ones.

This TCR was sampled from a man aged 18 to 30 in good health. Some clones in this sample may be carry-over from other donors' samples. The chain carries TRBV10-2 and TRBJ2-1; 11 bases line up with TRBD2. Sample: memory CD4+ T cells from PBMCs. This sample's subset: CD45RA-negative fraction. In DNA form, the CDR3 reads TGCGCCAGCAGCCACACCGGGACTAGCGGCAACAATGAGCAGTTCTTC. Its protein product is CASSHTGTSGNNEQFF.